Below, 10 T cell receptor beta chains from the same sample are listed, as sequenced in a study of blood T cell repertoires in COVID-19. Here immunoSEQ multiplex PCR was the method, and the copy in TCRdb shows in-frame clones only, minus some. The table includes around 200,000 clones, around 87% detected once. Source material: peripheral blood. The receptors come from a man aged 35 to 55 with active or convalescent COVID-19.

The chain employs TRBV11-2 and TRBJ1-6; TRBD1 might be the D (5 bases). The germline gives CDR1 SGHAT, CDR2 FQNNGV. CDR3 size: 14 residues. V lost 11 bases and J lost 0, with 11 bases in between. The CDR3 DNA sequence: TGTGCCTCACCAGGGCTCTCCTATAATTCACCCCTCCACTTT. Amino acids: CASPGLSYNSPLHF. Full variable domain (missing parts from reference TRBV11-2 and TRBJ1-6): EAGVAQSPRYKIIEKRQSVAFWCNPISGHATLYWYQQILGQGPKLLIQFQNNGVVDDSQLPKDRFSAERLKGVDSTLKIQPAKLEDSAVYLCASPGLSYNSPLHFGNGTRLTVT.

This clone was recorded a few times. The chain carries TRBV27 and TRBJ1-1, with 11 bases that match TRBD1. V lost 11 bases, J lost 5 bases, and 16 bases stayed unmatched. CDR3 length equals 16 residues. Germline CDR1 is MNHEY and CDR2 is SMNVEV (reference sequence). The chain's CDR3 is CAPMARTGGALTEAFF. As DNA, the CDR3 is TGTGCCCCGATGGCCCGGACAGGGGGCGCCTTGACTGAAGCTTTCTTT.

The chain joins TRBV28 to TRBJ1-6; the match to TRBD1 covers 9 bases. Germline-derived CDR1 and CDR2 are MDHEN and SYDVKM. This CDR3 contains 14 residues. With V trimmed by 6 bases and J by 7 bases, 4 bases remained unmatched. This CDR3 is CASRYRGRNSPLHF. The CDR3 bases are TGTGCCAGCAGGTACAGGGGGCGGAATTCACCCCTCCACTTT.

The chain combines TRBV28 with TRBJ1-2; 7 bases are shared with TRBD1. From germline, CDR1 is MDHEN and CDR2 SYDVKM. The CDR3 runs to 16 residues. V shed 5 bases, J shed 4 bases, and the junction held 13 bases outside the gene matches. The CDR3 DNA is TGTGCCAGCAGTCCCCCAGAACAGGGGATGAGCTATGGCTACACCTTC. As protein: CASSPPEQGMSYGYTF.

The genes are TRBV28 and TRBJ2-3; 9 nucleotides line up with TRBD2. V lost 4 bases and J lost 3; bases outside the gene matches: 8. The CDR3 consists of 16 residues. CDR1 is MDHEN, CDR2 SYDVKM, per germline. DNA of the CDR3: TGTGCCAGCAGTTCCTCCCGCGGGGGGGAGACAGATACGCAGTATTTT. It is translated as CASSSSRGGETDTQYF.

This clone has more than one count but fewer than ten. The rearrangement uses TRBV27 and TRBJ2-7, with 7 bases identical to TRBD2. The ends lost 6 bases at V and 3 bases at J; junction bases unmatched: 11. The CDR3 has 15 residues. Germline values: CDR1 MNHEY, CDR2 SMNVEV (reference sequence). CDR3 nucleotide sequence: TGTGCCAGCAGACCCTTCGGGACTACGAACTACGAGCAGTACTTC. Its protein is CASRPFGTTNYEQYF.

The J gene is TRBJ1-2, the V gene TRBV27, with D hard to call. In germline, CDR1 is MNHEY, CDR2 SMNVEV (reference sequence). This CDR3 is 14 amino acids long. Trimming stripped 2 bases from V and 0 bases from J, with 7 bases between. In nucleotides, the CDR3 is TGTGCCAGCAGTTTAAGACAAACTAACTATGGCTACACCTTC. This gives the protein CASSLRQTNYGYTF.

This chain uses TRBV6-6 with TRBJ1-4; 11 bases align to TRBD1. The CDR3 runs 15 residues. The junction had 3 bases not matched to a gene; V was cut back by 2 bases and J by 7 bases. Looked up from germline, CDR1 is MNHNY and CDR2 is SVGAGI (reference sequence). The CDR3 bases are TGTGCCAGCAGTTACCCGGACAGGGGGCGTGAAAAACTGTTTTTT. Its protein product is CASSYPDRGREKLFF.

V gene TRBV5-1 combines with J gene TRBJ2-5; 7 positions match TRBD2. The ends lost 2 bases at V and 2 bases at J; junction bases unmatched: 6. Per germline, CDR1 SGHRS and CDR2 YFSETQ. This CDR3 is 15 amino acids long. The CDR3 sequence: CASSLAGRMQETQYF. DNA for the CDR3: TGCGCCAGCAGCTTAGCGGGGAGGATGCAAGAGACCCAGTACTTC.

The chain carries TRBV28 and TRBJ2-7; TRBD1 is a possible D gene (5 bases). This CDR3 spans 13 amino acids. From germline, CDR1 is MDHEN and CDR2 SYDVKM. Trimming stripped 5 bases from V and 1 base from J, with 9 bases between. The CDR3 DNA is TGTGCCAGCAGTACTCAGGGTTCCTACGAGCAGTACTTC. Amino acids: CASSTQGSYEQYF.